Listed here are 32 T cell receptor beta chains from one sample, sequenced in a study of T-cell reconstitution after alpha-beta-depleted transplantation in children. The authors prepared the TCRbeta library with unique molecular identifiers. MiXCR, applied by TCRdb to the PCR reads, yields one record per CDR3 protein. The table has hundreds of thousands of distinct CDR3 sequences, around 18% seen once. The specimen was PBMCs from the stem cell graft donor, collected from the stem cell graft. The origin of the receptors is a human donor who donated a stem cell graft to a child with acute lymphoblastic leukemia.

This clonotype has at least ten counts. The genes are TRBV3-1 and TRBJ2-7; 10 nucleotides line up with TRBD2. Germline V gives CDR1 LGHDT, CDR2 YNNKEL (reference sequence). V lost 1 base to trimming and J lost 4 bases; unmatched junction nucleotides: 4. The CDR3 spans 15 residues. This CDR3 is CASSQVAGGLYEQYF. The CDR3 DNA reads TGTGCCAGCAGCCAAGTAGCGGGAGGATTGTACGAGCAGTACTTC.

The sample holds a few counts of this clonotype. The chain carries TRBV27 and TRBJ2-2; 14 nucleotides match TRBD2. The ends lost 4 bases at V and 1 base at J; junction bases unmatched: 2. Per germline, CDR1 MNHEY and CDR2 SMNVEV (reference sequence). This CDR3 is built from 17 residues. This CDR3 reads CASSSGTSGRNTGELFF. CDR3 in DNA: TGTGCCAGCAGTTCGGGGACTAGCGGGAGGAACACCGGGGAGCTGTTTTTT.

This clonotype came up a few times. This chain connects TRBV12-3 or TRBV12-4 to TRBJ2-7; tentatively, D is TRBD2 (6 bases). V was pared by 3 bases and J by 13 bases, with 16 bases between. The CDR3 has 12 amino acids. The CDR3 loop is CASSLRRDPPYF. CDR3 DNA: TGTGCCAGCAGTTTGCGGAGGGACCCACCTTACTTC.

In its sample, this clonotype was seen a few times. J is TRBJ2-7 and V is TRBV29-1, with 9 bases identical to TRBD1. The CDR3 has 13 amino acids. Trimming cost V 3 bases and J 3 bases; bases outside gene matches: 3. From germline, CDR1 is SQVTM and CDR2 ANQGSEA. The CDR3: CSVEGTGRYEQYF. In nucleotides, the CDR3 is TGCAGCGTTGAGGGGACAGGGCGCTACGAGCAGTACTTC.

This clonotype was counted a few times. The V call is TRBV25-1, the J call TRBJ1-2; the match to TRBD1 covers 8 bases. Germline V gene data show CDR1 as MGHDK and CDR2 as SYGVNS. The CDR3 length is 18 residues. With V trimmed by 1 base and J by 2 bases, 12 bases remained unmatched. The CDR3 DNA is TGTGCCAGCAGTGAATTGTGGATTACGGGACAGGAGAACTATGGCTACACCTTC. Its translation: CASSELWITGQENYGYTF.

The chain combines TRBV29-1 with TRBJ1-2; 9 bases map to TRBD1. This CDR3 contains 13 residues. J was trimmed by 5 bases and V by 7 bases; bases with no gene match: 8. The germline CDR1 and CDR2 sequences are SQVTM and ANQGSEA. The CDR3 reads CSDAQGARYGYTF. The CDR3 DNA reads TGCAGCGACGCACAGGGGGCAAGGTATGGCTACACCTTC.

This clonotype was counted between two and nine times. The gene calls are TRBV29-1 and TRBJ1-1; no reliable D call. The CDR3 has 11 residues. The V gene's germline CDR1 is SQVTM and CDR2 ANQGSEA. With 8 bases removed from V and 1 base from J, the gap between germline ends came to 8 bases. The CDR3 region is CSFRQNTEAFF. The CDR3 region has the DNA TGCAGCTTTAGACAGAACACTGAAGCTTTCTTT. Together with reference TRBV29-1 and TRBJ1-1, the CDR3 gives the full variable domain: SAVISQKPSRDICQRGTSLTIQCQVDSQVTMMFWYRQQPGQSLTLIATANQGSEATYESGFVIDKFPISRPNLTFSTLTVSNMSPEDSSIYLCSFRQNTEAFFGQGTRLTVV.

The V gene is TRBV29-1, the J gene TRBJ2-7, with 11 bases identical to TRBD1. The CDR3 is 14 residues long. The germline gives CDR1 SQVTM, CDR2 ANQGSEA. The trim removed 0 bases at V and 3 bases at J, leaving 1 base unmatched. The CDR3 DNA reads as TGCAGCGTTGAAGAAGGGACAGGGGGCTACGAGCAGTACTTC. Residues: CSVEEGTGGYEQYF.

V gene TRBV25-1 combines with J gene TRBJ1-2; 8 nucleotides match TRBD1. Germline values: CDR1 MGHDK, CDR2 SYGVNS. V shed 2 bases, J shed 1 base, and the junction held 3 bases outside the gene matches. This CDR3 is built from 15 residues. CDR3 region: CASSEHTGGNYGYTF. The CDR3 bases are TGTGCCAGCAGTGAACATACAGGGGGTAACTATGGCTACACCTTC.

The CDR3 here is CATSPIGNTIYF. DNA of the CDR3: TGTGCCACCAGCCCGATTGGAAACACCATATATTTT. V and J are TRBV15 and TRBJ1-3; no clear D. Germline CDR1 and CDR2: LNHNV and YYDKDF (reference sequence). With 5 bases removed from V and 3 bases from J, the gap between germline ends came to 5 bases. The CDR3 loop spans 12 amino acids.

This clonotype came up a few times. CDR3 in DNA: TGCAGTGCTAGAGAGAGAGGGATGAGGGGGGGGAGGTTCCTTCTGGGCGAGCAGTACTTC. Its translation: CSARERGMRGGRFLLGEQYF. V is TRBV20-1 and J is TRBJ2-7; a weak D match, TRBD2 (7 bases). There are 20 residues in the CDR3. V gave up 0 bases and J gave up 6 bases, with 33 bases separating them. Germline loops: CDR1 DFQATT, CDR2 SNEGSKA (reference sequence).

This chain joins TRBV20-1 and TRBJ2-1; TRBD2 matches 7 bases. CDR1 DFQATT and CDR2 SNEGSKA come from the germline V gene (reference sequence). V dropped 1 base and J dropped 8; count of bases not matched to a gene: 8. The CDR3 runs to 14 residues. The CDR3 region has the DNA TGCAGTGCTAGAGTCCCGGGAGGTAGCTATGAGCAGTTCTTC. Protein product: CSARVPGGSYEQFF.

This clonotype was recorded a few times. The chain combines TRBV20-1 with TRBJ2-2, with 16 bases fitting TRBD2. The CDR3 runs to 16 residues. Germline assignment: CDR1 DFQATT and CDR2 SNEGSKA (reference sequence). V dropped 3 bases and J dropped 3; count of bases not matched to a gene: 1. Here the CDR3 DNA reads TGCAGTGCTAGGGGGACTAGCGGGAGGGACACCGGGGAGCTGTTTTTT. It yields the protein CSARGTSGRDTGELFF.

This clonotype has more than one count but fewer than ten. V and J are TRBV7-7 and TRBJ1-5, with D tentatively TRBD1 (6 bases). CDR3 size: 16 residues. Germline V lookup: CDR1 SSHAT, CDR2 FNYEAQ (reference sequence). The germline V and J ends were trimmed by 4 bases and 6 bases, with 19 bases remaining between them. The chain's CDR3 is CASSSNPGVGSQPQHF. The CDR3, as DNA: TGTGCCAGCAGCTCGAATCCAGGGGTGGGAAGTCAGCCCCAGCATTTT.

This clonotype was observed at least ten times. J is TRBJ2-1 and V is TRBV12-3 or TRBV12-4, with D tentatively TRBD1 (6 bases). Trimming removed 3 bases at V and 6 bases at J, with 9 bases between. The CDR3 sequence is 13 residues long. The CDR3: CASSLAGVNEQFF. CDR3 DNA sequence: TGTGCCAGCAGTTTGGCAGGGGTCAATGAGCAGTTCTTC.

V gene TRBV29-1 combines with J gene TRBJ2-7; 8 nucleotides line up with TRBD2. The CDR3 spans 13 residues. The V and J ends lost 1 base and 6 bases, in that order; junction bases with no gene match: 5. CDR1 and CDR2 (germline): SQVTM, ANQGSEA. The CDR3 nucleotides read TGCAGCGTTGAAGCCGGACTAGCCGGCGAGCAGTACTTC. This gives the protein CSVEAGLAGEQYF.

This clonotype was counted only a few times. The V gene is TRBV7-8, the J gene TRBJ2-7; no firm D call. CDR1 is SGHVS and CDR2 is FQNEAQ in the germline V gene. V lost 5 bases and J lost 2, with 13 bases in between. The CDR3 covers 14 residues. The CDR3 sequence is CASSPGGFAYEQYF. As DNA, the CDR3 is TGTGCCAGCAGCCCTGGTGGTTTTGCCTACGAGCAGTACTTC.

This clonotype was counted a few times. The rearrangement uses TRBV6-1 and TRBJ2-1, with TRBD2 identical over 10 bases. The germline gives CDR1 MNHNS, CDR2 SASEGT. Trimming took 5 bases from V and 7 from J; bases not matched to a gene: 20. The CDR3 loop spans 19 amino acids. This CDR3 reads CASSQSRLNLAGARNEQFF. The CDR3 DNA is TGTGCCAGCAGTCAAAGCCGACTGAATCTAGCGGGAGCACGAAATGAGCAGTTCTTC.

The chain carries TRBV3-1 and TRBJ2-1, with 7 bases fitting TRBD2. CDR3 length equals 13 residues. Germline assignment: CDR1 LGHDT and CDR2 YNNKEL (reference sequence). The V gene end was trimmed by 5 bases and the J gene end by 7 bases; junction bases not matched to a gene: 5. The DNA of the CDR3 is TGTGCCAGCAGCGCTGGACTAGGTAATGAGCAGTTCTTC. This sequence encodes CASSAGLGNEQFF.

The table lists this clonotype with a few counts. The CDR3 loop is CASSLEYSGSQETQYF. CDR3 sequence (DNA): TGTGCCAGCAGTTTAGAATACTCGGGTTCCCAAGAGACCCAGTACTTC. The chain couples TRBV12-3 or TRBV12-4 to TRBJ2-5; no clear D gene. The CDR3 runs to 16 residues. Trimming left V 1 base short and J 1 base short, with 13 bases between.

This clonotype was counted between two and nine times. The chain has TRBV5-1 and TRBJ2-2, with 9 bases identical to TRBD2. The ends lost 4 bases at V and 3 bases at J; junction bases unmatched: 4. Germline-derived CDR1 and CDR2 are SGHRS and YFSETQ. The CDR3 is 15 residues long. In DNA form, the CDR3 reads TGCGCCAGCAGCCATAGCGGGAGCCACACCGGGGAGCTGTTTTTT. Its protein is CASSHSGSHTGELFF.

The rearrangement links TRBV10-1 to TRBJ2-7; D is uncertain. The ends were cut back, 6 bases at V and 10 bases at J, with 16 bases in the middle. The CDR3 is made up of 12 amino acids. The germline V gene encodes CDR1 WNHNN and CDR2 SYGVQD (reference sequence). The CDR3 region has the DNA TGCGCCAGCAGCGATGGACCTGTTACCCAGTACTTC. Its protein is CASSDGPVTQYF.

V usage is TRBV11-1 and J usage is TRBJ2-3; D call uncertain. The CDR3 is made up of 13 amino acids. Looked up from germline, CDR1 is SGHAT and CDR2 is FQDESV (reference sequence). V was pared by 2 bases and J by 4 bases, with 7 bases between. CDR3 loop: CASSLPTPDTQYF. The DNA for the CDR3 is TGTGCCAGCAGCTTACCCACACCAGATACGCAGTATTTT.

This clonotype came up a few times. J is TRBJ1-1 and V is TRBV29-1; no firm D call. Germline lookup yields CDR1 SQVTM and CDR2 ANQGSEA. Between the trimmed V and J ends, which lost 6 bases and 3 bases, there was a span of 5 bases. This CDR3 spans 10 amino acids. For the CDR3, the DNA is TGCAGCGTCATGGACACTGAAGCTTTCTTT. Translating gives CSVMDTEAFF.

This sequence joins TRBV7-2 and TRBJ1-2, with 7 bases fitting TRBD1. This CDR3 is 17 amino acids long. The junction had 8 bases not matched to a gene; V was cut back by 1 base and J by 0 bases. Germline V lookup: CDR1 SGHTA, CDR2 FQGNSA. The CDR3 here is CASSLVGGRLANYGYTF. The CDR3 DNA sequence: TGTGCCAGCAGCTTAGTAGGGGGCCGTTTAGCTAACTATGGCTACACCTTC.

This clonotype was seen only a few times. This chain connects TRBV20-1 to TRBJ2-3, with D perhaps TRBD1 (5 bases). Trimming left V 3 bases short and J 1 base short, with 8 bases between. Germline V lookup: CDR1 DFQATT, CDR2 SNEGSKA (reference sequence). This CDR3 contains 13 residues. The CDR3 spells CSARTDRTDTQYF. The CDR3 DNA is TGCAGTGCTAGGACAGATCGCACAGATACGCAGTATTTT.

This clonotype has only a few counts. V gene TRBV20-1 combines with J gene TRBJ2-1; 13 positions agree with TRBD2. Trimming removed 4 bases from V and 9 bases from J; junction bases left unmatched: 6. This CDR3 is built from 14 residues. CDR1 and CDR2 from the germline V gene are DFQATT and SNEGSKA (reference sequence). The DNA of the CDR3 is TGCAGTGCTACTACTAGCGGGAGGGCGTTTGAGCAGTTCTTC. Its translation is CSATTSGRAFEQFF.

Ten or more counts support this clonotype. DNA for the CDR3: TGTGCCAGCAGCCCCTCAGGGGGGAACACTGAAGCTTTCTTT. It translates to CASSPSGGNTEAFF. The V gene is TRBV12-3 or TRBV12-4, the J gene TRBJ1-1; 7 nucleotides match TRBD1. J was trimmed by 1 base and V by 6 bases; bases with no gene match: 5. The CDR3 is 14 amino acids.

This clonotype was seen a handful of times. The rearrangement uses TRBV4-1 and TRBJ2-4; possibly TRBD1 or TRBD2 for D (5 bases each). The germline V and J ends were trimmed by 1 base and 0 bases, with 13 bases remaining between them. The germline gives CDR1 MGHRA, CDR2 YSYEKL. The CDR3 consists of 17 residues. CDR3 in DNA: TGCGCCAGCAGCCAAGTGGGACGGAATTTAGCCAAAAACATTCAGTACTTC. Translated: CASSQVGRNLAKNIQYF.

This clonotype was detected only a few times. This chain joins TRBV4-1 and TRBJ1-4; possibly TRBD1 for D (6 bases). The CDR3 totals 15 residues. CDR1 and CDR2 (germline): MGHRA, YSYEKL. V gave up 1 base and J gave up 7 bases, with 13 bases separating them. The CDR3 nucleotides read TGCGCCAGCAGCCAAGTTTGGGGGCGAGGTGAAAAACTGTTTTTT. This codes for CASSQVWGRGEKLFF.

There are a few counts of this clonotype. The junction departs from the called germline gene at one end, perhaps through a read error. The V and J genes are TRBV29-1 and TRBJ1-4; D possibly corresponds to TRBD1 (5 bases). The V gene's germline CDR1 is SQVTM and CDR2 ANQGSEA. The CDR3 extends over 14 amino acids. Here the CDR3 reads CSVAALGGNGKLFF. The CDR3 DNA reads TGCAGCGTTGCAGCCTTGGGGGGGAATGGAAAACTGTTTTTT.

This chain joins TRBV5-1 and TRBJ2-1; TRBD1 aligns across 12 bases. CDR3 length: 16 amino acids. After removal of 6 bases from V and 7 bases from J, the junction contained 11 bases not matched to a gene. Germline lookup yields CDR1 SGHRS and CDR2 YFSETQ. CDR3 DNA sequence: TGCGCCAGCAACTGGTCGGGGACAGGGGGCGGAAATGAGCAGTTCTTC. Its translation is CASNWSGTGGGNEQFF.